These T cell receptor beta chains were read from a single sample in a study of tumor-infiltrating lymphocytes in oesophageal squamous cell carcinoma. TCRdb processed the PCR reads anew with MiXCR; each CDR3 protein has one entry. In the table there are some 16,000 distinct CDR3 sequences, around 52% of which are singletons. Specimen: esophageal tumor tissue. These receptors all come from a male donor with esophageal squamous cell carcinoma. Both conserved end residues are trimmed from each CDR3.

j_call	v_call	cdr3_aa
TRBJ1-3	TRBV6-1	ASSAATGVGNTIY
NA	TRBV7-4	ASSFFGVSGDPRQTQY
TRBJ2-5	TRBV7-3	ASSLRGAFQTQY
NA	TRBV7-2	ASSLGKARKETQY
NA	TRBV7-4	AIEGRGETQY
NA	TRBV7-9	ASSLGGGLNEQY
TRBJ2-7	TRBV7-2	ASSSNPNYEQY
TRBJ1-4	TRBV5-4	ASSLNRAVNEKLF
TRBJ1-6	TRBV19	ASSATGRGESSPLH
TRBJ2-5	TRBV7-2	ASSFSGDFPGGY
TRBJ2-3	TRBV7-6	ASSFGGTDTQY
NA	TRBV7-6	ASSLGRSYEQY
NA	TRBV6-6	ASTLRTGTSYEQY
NA	TRBV12-3/TRBV12-4	VRSPRGDTYNEQF
TRBJ2-1	TRBV12-3/TRBV12-4	ASSPFRSDYNEQF
TRBJ2-3	TRBV10-1	ASSVSVSGTQY
TRBJ1-2	TRBV28	ASSSKPTANYGYT
TRBJ1-1	TRBV10-1	ASSDGAEAF
TRBJ2-7	TRBV6-1	ASSTQGQATSYEQY
TRBJ1-4	TRBV7-2	ASSLGASGEKLF
TRBJ2-7	TRBV7-2	ASRWTGLNSPLH
TRBJ2-1	TRBV7-9	ASLSSIYNEQF
TRBJ2-2	TRBV3-1	ASSQVGGKLF
TRBJ2-5	TRBV7-3	ASSQQGRGSQETQY
TRBJ2-7	TRBV7-2	ASSPVGAFSYEQY
TRBJ1-1	TRBV7-3	ASLQDPNTEAF
TRBJ1-3	TRBV7-9	ASSLGDRGNTIY
NA	TRBV11-2	ASSRVQRVNEQF
NA	TRBV7-6	ASSSCRTSGVYEQY
TRBJ2-5	TRBV20-1	TMRTTGQETQY
TRBJ2-7	TRBV11-2	ASSLALYSYEQY
TRBJ2-5	TRBV7-2	ASSTVGTQY
NA	TRBV20-1	SARTGTGGEAF
TRBJ1-1	TRBV5-4	ASSLGLVAF
NA	TRBV24-1	ATSDSSGTGAYNEQF
NA	TRBV7-9	ASSDTIGVTDTQY
TRBJ1-1	TRBV7-9	ASSLKGRDTEAF
NA	TRBV10-3	AISDREETQY
TRBJ2-3	TRBV6-6	ASSYGTTDTQY
TRBJ2-3	TRBV7-6	ASSRSLTDTQY
TRBJ1-2	TRBV7-2	ASSRQGNLPHYT